This T cell receptor (beta chain) was sequenced during a study of Tregs in tolerant kidney transplant recipients. With regard to this clone: What it recognizes is unknown.

J gave up 8 bases and V 6 bases, and 5 bases lay outside the gene matches. The CDR3 extends over 13 amino acids. Per germline, CDR1 MNHEY and CDR2 SVGAGI. Sequencing used immunoSEQ multiplex PCR; TCRdb keeps in-frame clones, though not all of them. The sample has nearly 95,000 clones, 93% seen once. General study points: Few patients were studied, so findings need validation in larger groups. The most relevant donor-specific Treg TCRbeta repertoire apparently came from expansion with activated donor B cells.

This chain joins TRBV6-5 and TRBJ1-2; 11 nucleotides line up with TRBD1. Sequences were derived from CD4+ T cells from blood, sampled before the transplant. The sequence was collected from a human donor who received a combined kidney and bone marrow transplant. CDR3 in DNA: TGTGCCAGCAGCAGGGGACAGGGGGAAGGCTACACCTTC. It yields the protein CASSRGQGEGYTF.